This passage covers 5 T cell receptor beta chains from one sample sequenced in a study of shared clonotypes between healthy human individuals. The data were produced by immunoSEQ multiplex PCR, yet TCRdb's version contains in-frame clones alone and is incomplete. The sample has some 600,000 clones; roughly 96% are singletons. Naive CD8 isolation took CD45RO-negative cells positively selected for CCR7 and excluded terminally differentiated effector memory CD45RA+ cells. Sequenced input: naive CD8+ T cells sorted from blood. The source of these receptors is a woman aged 25 to 39 in good health.

The chain combines TRBV6-5 with TRBJ1-1, with a weak D call TRBD1 (5 bases). CDR3 length: 14 residues. V was shortened by 0 bases and J by 8 bases, with 13 bases between the two germline ends. Germline V lookup: CDR1 MNHEY, CDR2 SVGAGI. In DNA form, the CDR3 reads TGTGCCAGCAGTTACTCGATCAACAGGATGGAAGCTTTCTTT. It is translated as CASSYSINRMEAFF.

The chain recombines TRBV5-4 with TRBJ2-5; 7 nucleotides agree with TRBD1. Germline values: CDR1 SGHNT, CDR2 YYREEE (reference sequence). V trimming: 4 bases; J trimming: 4 bases; junction bases outside the gene matches: 4. The CDR3 is made up of 13 amino acids. DNA of the CDR3: TGTGCCAGCAGCCGTAACAGGGGAGAGACCCAGTACTTC. This sequence encodes CASSRNRGETQYF.

CDR3 region: CASSAGTQGRGFF. Here the CDR3 DNA reads TGTGCCAGCAGCGCCGGGACCCAGGGGCGGGGGTTCTTC. V and J are TRBV9 and TRBJ2-1; D is possibly TRBD1 or TRBD2 (6 bases each). The V end was cut by 3 bases, the J end by 15 bases, with 19 bases between. This CDR3 has 13 residues. Per germline, CDR1 SGDLS and CDR2 YYNGEE.

The chain combines TRBV6-4 with TRBJ2-3; D is uncertain. Germline V lookup: CDR1 MRHNA, CDR2 SNTAGT. This CDR3 contains 13 residues. V gave up 2 bases and J gave up 2 bases, with 5 bases separating them. This CDR3 reads CASSDRNTDTQYF. DNA for the CDR3: TGTGCCAGCAGTGACAGGAACACAGATACGCAGTATTTT.

This chain joins TRBV6-5 and TRBJ2-7, with D possibly being TRBD1 (5 bases). V was clipped by 5 bases and J by 2 bases, with 13 bases between them. Germline CDR1 MNHEY, CDR2 SVGAGI. The CDR3 contains 14 residues. CDR3 in amino acids: CASSRQGRTYEQYF. Here the CDR3 DNA reads TGTGCCAGCAGTCGCCAGGGTCGAACCTACGAGCAGTACTTC.